This TCR beta chain was recorded in a study of blood T cells in healthy people across ages. The overall study: Per two T cells, about one barcoded beta molecule was captured through template switching.

Deletions cut 5 bases from V and 3 bases from J, with 11 bases between. The germline V gene encodes CDR1 SGHTA and CDR2 FQGNSA. The CDR3 runs 14 residues. In terms of origin and age, donors were healthy Caucasian individuals from Russia aged roughly 6 to 100. A second PCR of about 7 to 12 cycles used a sample-barcoded 5' primer and a J-beta primer mix. MiXCR was run by TCRdb on the 5' RACE reads, yielding one entry per CDR3 protein. Of about 930,000 distinct CDR3 sequences in the sample, 25% to 35% were seen once. The data were also submitted as part of a second study, on T cells of mothers and their children.

What was sequenced was blood. This TCR derives from a middle-aged woman in good health. The rearrangement links TRBV7-2 to TRBJ1-5; no clear D gene. The CDR3 nucleotides are TGTGCCAGCAGCGCCAGGCAGACCAATCAGCCCCAGCATTTT. It is translated as CASSARQTNQPQHF. Looking up the rest from reference TRBV7-2 and TRBJ1-5 gives the full variable domain: GAGVSQSPSNKVTEKGKDVELRCDPISGHTALYWYRQSLGQGLEFLIYFQGNSAPDKSGLPSDRFSAERTGGSVSTLTIQRTQQEDSAVYLCASSARQTNQPQHFGDGTRLSIL.